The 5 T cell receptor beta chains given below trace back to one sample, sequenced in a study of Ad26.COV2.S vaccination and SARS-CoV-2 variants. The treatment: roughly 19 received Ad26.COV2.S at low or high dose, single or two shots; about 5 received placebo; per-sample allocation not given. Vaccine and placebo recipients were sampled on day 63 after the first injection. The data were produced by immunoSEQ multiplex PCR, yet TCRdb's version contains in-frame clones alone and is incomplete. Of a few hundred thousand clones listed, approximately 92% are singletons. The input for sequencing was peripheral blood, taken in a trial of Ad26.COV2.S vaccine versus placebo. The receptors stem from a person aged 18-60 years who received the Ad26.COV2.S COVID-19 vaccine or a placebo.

In nucleotides, the CDR3 is TGTGCCACCAGCAGAGAGGGGGGCTTTAGCAATCAGCCCCAGCATTTT. Translated, it gives CATSREGGFSNQPQHF. The V call is TRBV15, the J call TRBJ1-5; a possible D gene is TRBD1 (6 bases). The length of the CDR3 is 16 residues. Trimming cost V 0 bases and J 0 bases, with 9 bases left between them. Germline assignment: CDR1 LNHNV and CDR2 YYDKDF (reference sequence).

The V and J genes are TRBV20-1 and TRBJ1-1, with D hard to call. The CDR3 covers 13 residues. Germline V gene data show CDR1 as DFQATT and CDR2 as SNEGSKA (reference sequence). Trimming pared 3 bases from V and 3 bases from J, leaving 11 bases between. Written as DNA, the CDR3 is TGCAGTGCTAGTCCTGGGTACTACACTGAAGCTTTCTTT. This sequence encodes CSASPGYYTEAFF.

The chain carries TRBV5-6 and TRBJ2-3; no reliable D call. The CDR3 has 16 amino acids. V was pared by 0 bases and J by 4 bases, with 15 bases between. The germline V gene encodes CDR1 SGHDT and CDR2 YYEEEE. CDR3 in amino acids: CASSLEANEFADTQYF. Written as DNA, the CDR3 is TGTGCCAGCAGCTTGGAAGCTAATGAGTTCGCAGATACGCAGTATTTT.

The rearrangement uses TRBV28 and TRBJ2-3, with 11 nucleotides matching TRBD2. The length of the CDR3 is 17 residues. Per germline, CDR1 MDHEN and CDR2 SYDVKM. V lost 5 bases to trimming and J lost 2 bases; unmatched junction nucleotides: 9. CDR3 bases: TGTGCCAGCAGTGGGCCTAGCGGGGGGTATACCACAGATACGCAGTATTTT. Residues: CASSGPSGGYTTDTQYF.

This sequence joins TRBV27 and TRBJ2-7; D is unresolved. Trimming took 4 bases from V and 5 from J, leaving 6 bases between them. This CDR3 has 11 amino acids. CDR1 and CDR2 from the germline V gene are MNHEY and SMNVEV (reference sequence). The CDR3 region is CASSSRNEQYF. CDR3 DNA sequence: TGTGCCAGCAGTTCCCGTAACGAGCAGTACTTC.